The 28 T cell receptor beta chains reported below all come from one sample, sequenced in a study of Ad26.COV2.S vaccination and SARS-CoV-2 variants. The treatment: approximately 18 received Ad26.COV2.S at low or high dose, single or two shots; several received placebo; per-sample allocation not given. After the first vaccine or placebo injection, samples were drawn on day 63. TCRdb's table, derived via immunoSEQ multiplex PCR, lists solely in-frame clones and lacks some. The table has fewer than 400,000 clones, 70% to 90% seen once. The sample here was peripheral blood, taken in a trial of Ad26.COV2.S vaccine versus placebo. The receptor set was obtained from a person aged 18-60 years who received the Ad26.COV2.S COVID-19 vaccine or a placebo.

The chain joins TRBV3-1 (or the pseudogene TRBV3-2) to TRBJ2-1, with D unclear. Germline V lookup: CDR1 LGHDT, CDR2 YNNKEL (reference sequence). CDR3 size: 15 residues. V gave up 4 bases and J gave up 0 bases, with 10 bases separating them. The CDR3 reads CASSPQPISYNEQFF. DNA of the CDR3: TGTGCCAGCAGCCCACAGCCGATCTCCTACAATGAGCAGTTCTTC.

The chain recombines TRBV7-2 with TRBJ1-5, with D perhaps TRBD1 (6 bases). The V end was cut by 0 bases, the J end by 3 bases, with 9 bases between. Per germline, CDR1 SGHTA and CDR2 FQGNSA. The CDR3 runs 15 residues. The DNA for the CDR3 is TGTGCCAGCAGCTTAGCGCGGGGGGCCAATCAGCCCCAGCATTTT. Translation: CASSLARGANQPQHF.

The chain uses TRBV5-4 and TRBJ1-2, with 9 bases identical to TRBD1. From germline, CDR1 is SGHNT and CDR2 YYREEE (reference sequence). Trimming removed 2 bases from V and 8 bases from J; junction bases left unmatched: 7. This CDR3 has 14 amino acids. CDR3 amino acids: CASSLQGASGGYTF. In DNA form, the CDR3 reads TGTGCCAGCAGCTTACAGGGGGCAAGTGGGGGCTACACCTTC.

The chain employs TRBV3-1 (or the pseudogene TRBV3-2) and TRBJ1-6; perhaps TRBD1 as D (6 bases). V lost 2 bases and J lost 13, with 9 bases in between. The CDR3 has 12 residues. Germline V gene sequence: CDR1 LGHDT, CDR2 YNNKEL (reference sequence). The CDR3 DNA is TGTGCCAGCAGCCAAAGACAGGCGCCCCTCCACTTT. Protein: CASSQRQAPLHF.

The J gene is TRBJ2-7, the V gene TRBV30; the D is unclear. Germline values: CDR1 GTSNPN, CDR2 SVGIG (reference sequence). This CDR3 has 14 residues. V was clipped by 4 bases and J by 7 bases, with 20 bases between them. Written as DNA, the CDR3 is TGTGCCTGGACCCACCGCGGCGGTGTCATGGAGCAGTACTTC. Translating it yields CAWTHRGGVMEQYF.

The chain couples TRBV25-1 to TRBJ2-7, with a possible D match to TRBD2 (6 bases). Germline V gene lookup returns CDR1 MGHDK and CDR2 SYGVNS. This CDR3 has 12 residues. Between the trimmed V and J ends, which lost 6 bases and 6 bases, there was a span of 12 bases. CDR3 in DNA: TGTGCCAGCAGCGAGGGGACTGGCGAGCAGTACTTC. Protein product: CASSEGTGEQYF.

With regard to this clone: This may arise from a read error, as a much more abundant clone is one base away. The identical CDR3 is also encoded by other nucleotide sequences in the sample. The chain has TRBV6-5 and TRBJ2-7; 8 bases map to TRBD1. The CDR3 sequence is 13 residues long. Per germline, CDR1 MNHEY and CDR2 SVGAGI. V trimming: 6 bases; J trimming: 1 base; junction bases outside the gene matches: 2. CDR3 in DNA: TGTGCCAGCAGCCGGACAGGGTCCTACGAGCAGTACTTC. This sequence encodes CASSRTGSYEQYF.

J is TRBJ2-7 and V is TRBV27; TRBD2 is a possible D gene (6 bases). The germline V gene has CDR1 MNHEY and CDR2 SMNVEV (reference sequence). V lost 5 bases, J lost 0 bases, and 14 bases lay in between. This CDR3 contains 15 residues. Here the CDR3 reads CASSNRDWSSYEQYF. CDR3 sequence (DNA): TGTGCCAGCAGTAACCGGGACTGGAGCTCCTACGAGCAGTACTTC.

J is TRBJ1-1 and V is TRBV19; maybe TRBD1 (6 bases). This CDR3 has 14 amino acids. Trimming took off 3 bases at V and 1 base at J, with 9 bases between the two ends. CDR1 is LNHDA, CDR2 SQIVND, per germline (reference sequence). CDR3 in DNA: TGTGCCAGTAGTATGCGGGGGCAGAACACTGAAGCTTTCTTT. As protein: CASSMRGQNTEAFF. The full variable domain, with the rest looked up from reference TRBV19 and TRBJ1-1, is DGGITQSPKYLFRKEGQNVTLSCEQNLNHDAMYWYRQDPGQGLRLIYYSQIVNDFQKGDIAEGYSVSREKKESFPLTVTSAQKNPTAFYLCASSMRGQNTEAFFGQGTRLTVV.

This chain joins TRBV27 and TRBJ1-2, with D possibly matching TRBD1 (5 bases). The CDR3 is 15 amino acids. Germline assignment: CDR1 MNHEY and CDR2 SMNVEV (reference sequence). Between the trimmed V and J ends, which lost 2 bases and 6 bases, there was a span of 16 bases. CDR3 nucleotides: TGTGCCAGCAGTTTAACTACGGGACCGGGGGATGGCTACACCTTC. It translates to CASSLTTGPGDGYTF.

This clone was detected once. The chain uses TRBV5-1 and TRBJ2-3, with 7 bases matching TRBD2. The V gene end was trimmed by 7 bases and the J gene end by 0 bases; junction bases not matched to a gene: 8. The CDR3 length is 15 residues. Germline V gives CDR1 SGHRS, CDR2 YFSETQ. The CDR3: CASSPSGASTDTQYF. The CDR3 region has the DNA TGCGCCAGCTCCCCGAGCGGGGCTAGCACAGATACGCAGTATTTT.

The chain joins TRBV4-1 to TRBJ1-6, with D maybe TRBD1 (6 bases). The CDR3 is 15 residues long. CDR1 MGHRA and CDR2 YSYEKL come from the germline V gene. Trimming shortened V by 4 bases and J by 5 bases, and 12 bases separated the two germline ends. The DNA of the CDR3 is TGCGCCAGCAGCCGCAGGACAGATAATAATTCACCCCTCCACTTT. Its protein is CASSRRTDNNSPLHF.

This clone was observed once. This chain joins TRBV28 and TRBJ2-1, with a tentative D call TRBD1 (6 bases). Trimming shortened V by 5 bases and J by 7 bases, and 18 bases separated the two germline ends. The germline V gene has CDR1 MDHEN and CDR2 SYDVKM. CDR3 length: 15 residues. CDR3 nucleotide sequence: TGTGCCAGCAGTGGGGGCGCCGCGGAGTGGAATGAGCAGTTCTTC. Encoded protein: CASSGGAAEWNEQFF.

J is TRBJ2-4 and V is TRBV19; no clear D. The V gene's germline CDR1 is LNHDA and CDR2 SQIVND (reference sequence). CDR3 length equals 16 residues. Trimming removed 5 bases from V and 2 bases from J, with 16 bases in between. CDR3 bases: TGTGCCAGTAGTTGGTCAGGTGGGCGTCCCAAAAACATTCAGTACTTC. It yields the protein CASSWSGGRPKNIQYF.

The chain recombines TRBV2 with TRBJ1-2, with D perhaps TRBD1 (5 bases). Trimming pared 6 bases from V and 4 bases from J, leaving 12 bases between. The CDR3 is made up of 13 amino acids. Germline loops: CDR1 SNHLY, CDR2 FYNNEI. CDR3 region: CASRYDRTYGYTF. CDR3 in DNA: TGTGCCAGCAGATACGACAGAACCTATGGCTACACCTTC. Combining the CDR3 with reference TRBV2 and TRBJ1-2 gives the whole variable domain EPEVTQTPSHQVTQMGQEVILRCVPISNHLYFYWYRQILGQKVEFLVSFYNNEISEKSEIFDDQFSVERPDGSNFTLKIRSTKLEDSAMYFCASRYDRTYGYTFGSGTRLTVV.

V usage is TRBV27 and J usage is TRBJ2-1; 10 bases align to TRBD2. Looked up from germline, CDR1 is MNHEY and CDR2 is SMNVEV (reference sequence). This CDR3 contains 15 residues. V dropped 5 bases and J dropped 0; count of bases not matched to a gene: 1. The CDR3 loop is CASSTSGASYNEQFF. CDR3 DNA: TGTGCCAGCAGTACTAGCGGGGCCTCCTACAATGAGCAGTTCTTC.

The chain carries TRBV7-3 and TRBJ2-3; 8 nucleotides agree with TRBD2. V lost 3 bases to trimming and J lost 5 bases; unmatched junction nucleotides: 4. The CDR3 sequence is 14 residues long. Germline V lookup: CDR1 SGHTA, CDR2 FQGTGA. CDR3 loop: CASSFTSGQDTQYF. As DNA, the CDR3 is TGTGCCAGCAGCTTTACTAGCGGACAAGATACGCAGTATTTT.

The V and J genes are TRBV4-1 and TRBJ2-1; a possible D gene is TRBD1 (6 bases). V shed 2 bases and J shed 4 bases, with 15 bases lying between them. CDR1 and CDR2 (germline): MGHRA, YSYEKL. The CDR3 runs 16 residues. CDR3 DNA sequence: TGCGCCAGCAGCCAAATGACGGCAGGGGCTTACAATGAGCAGTTCTTC. Its translation is CASSQMTAGAYNEQFF.

The CDR3 nucleotides are TGTGCCAGCAGCCTAACCTCAGACGAGCAGTACTTC. It codes for CASSLTSDEQYF. The chain uses TRBV4-2 and TRBJ2-7, with D unclear. Trimming pared 4 bases from V and 5 bases from J, leaving 9 bases between. Germline CDR1 reads LGHNA; CDR2 reads YNFKEQ. The CDR3 has 12 residues.

The genes are TRBV5-1 and TRBJ1-1; 10 nucleotides align to TRBD1. The CDR3 consists of 18 residues. Germline lookup yields CDR1 SGHRS and CDR2 YFSETQ. Germline trimming cut 4 bases from V and 6 bases from J; bases unmatched to any gene: 18. Here the CDR3 DNA reads TGCGCCAGCAGCCTCCGGGGTTGGGACAGGGGAAGTGAAGCTGAAGCTTTCTTT. This translates into CASSLRGWDRGSEAEAFF. The full variable domain, completed using reference TRBV5-1 and TRBJ1-1, is KAGVTQTPRYLIKTRGQQVTLSCSPISGHRSVSWYQQTPGQGLQFLFEYFSETQRNKGNFPGRFSGRQFSNSRSEMNVSTLELGDSALYLCASSLRGWDRGSEAEAFFGQGTRLTVV.

The V call is TRBV6-2 or TRBV6-3, the J call TRBJ1-5, with a weak D call TRBD1 (5 bases). CDR1 is MNHEY, CDR2 SVGEGT, per germline. The CDR3 is made up of 15 amino acids. Trimming stripped 5 bases from V and 4 bases from J, with 15 bases between. CDR3 DNA sequence: TGTGCCAGCAGTCCCGGGGCGGACGGAAATCAGCCCCAGCATTTT. Its translation: CASSPGADGNQPQHF.

The chain couples TRBV4-1 to TRBJ1-5; no reliable D call. This CDR3 has 18 amino acids. Trimming pared 1 base from V and 0 bases from J, leaving 16 bases between. Germline loops: CDR1 MGHRA, CDR2 YSYEKL. The CDR3 DNA is TGCGCCAGCAGCCAAGCCTCCCCGTGGTTGTCTAGCAATCAGCCCCAGCATTTT. It specifies CASSQASPWLSSNQPQHF.

The chain recombines TRBV5-1 with TRBJ2-7; D is tentatively TRBD1 or TRBD2 (5 bases each). This CDR3 spans 15 amino acids. Germline CDR1 SGHRS, CDR2 YFSETQ. The V end was cut by 4 bases, the J end by 3 bases, with 17 bases between. The DNA of the CDR3 is TGCGCCAGCAGCAACGCCGGGACCTCGGGCTACGAGCAGTACTTC. Its translation is CASSNAGTSGYEQYF.

The chain is built from TRBV27 and TRBJ1-6; no clear D gene. This CDR3 comprises 14 residues. Germline CDR1 is MNHEY and CDR2 is SMNVEV (reference sequence). V lost 6 bases, J lost 0 bases, and 6 bases lay in between. Here the CDR3 reads CASSDSSYNSPLHF. In DNA, the CDR3 is TGTGCCAGCAGCGATTCCTCCTATAATTCACCCCTCCACTTT.

This chain links TRBV5-4 with TRBJ2-7, with D possibly matching TRBD1 (6 bases). Trimming pared 2 bases from V and 2 bases from J, leaving 14 bases between. The CDR3 contains 15 residues. CDR1 SGHNT and CDR2 YYREEE come from the germline V gene (reference sequence). Here the CDR3 DNA reads TGTGCCAGCAGCTTCGGCCTCGAGGGGGCCTACGAGCAGTACTTC. It yields the protein CASSFGLEGAYEQYF.

This clone was recorded once. The chain recombines TRBV28 with TRBJ1-3; TRBD1 matches at 12 bases. Germline CDR1 and CDR2: MDHEN and SYDVKM. The CDR3 sequence is 19 residues long. Trimming cost V 3 bases and J 3 bases; bases outside gene matches: 12. CDR3 protein: CASSFSQRDRGLRGNTIYF. Here the CDR3 DNA reads TGTGCCAGCAGTTTCTCTCAACGGGACAGGGGGCTTCGTGGAAACACCATATATTTT.

As DNA, the CDR3 is TGTGCCAGCACTCAACCCCGGGACAGAGTCTCTAGCACAGATACGCAGTATTTT. It yields the protein CASTQPRDRVSSTDTQYF. This chain connects TRBV2 to TRBJ2-3, with 7 bases that match TRBD1. Germline values: CDR1 SNHLY, CDR2 FYNNEI. The CDR3 spans 18 residues. J was trimmed by 0 bases and V by 7 bases; bases with no gene match: 16.

The V and J genes are TRBV19 and TRBJ2-2; no clear D gene. CDR3 size: 15 residues. V was shortened by 3 bases and J by 2 bases, with 10 bases between the two germline ends. The germline V gene has CDR1 LNHDA and CDR2 SQIVND (reference sequence). CDR3: CASSIYDTNTGELFF. As DNA, the CDR3 is TGTGCCAGTAGTATTTATGACACCAACACCGGGGAGCTGTTTTTT.